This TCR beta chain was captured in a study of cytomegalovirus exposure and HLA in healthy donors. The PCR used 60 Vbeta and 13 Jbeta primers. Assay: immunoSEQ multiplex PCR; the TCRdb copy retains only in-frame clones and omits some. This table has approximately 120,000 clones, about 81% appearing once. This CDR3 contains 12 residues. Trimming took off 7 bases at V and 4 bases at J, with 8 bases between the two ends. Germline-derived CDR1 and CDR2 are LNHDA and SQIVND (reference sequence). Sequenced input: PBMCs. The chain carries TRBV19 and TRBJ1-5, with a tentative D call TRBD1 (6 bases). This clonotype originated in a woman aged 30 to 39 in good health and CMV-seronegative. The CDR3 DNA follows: TGTGCCAGTACCCAGGGGAATCAGCCCCAGCATTTT. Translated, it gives CASTQGNQPQHF. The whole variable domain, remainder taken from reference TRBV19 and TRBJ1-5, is DGGITQSPKYLFRKEGQNVTLSCEQNLNHDAMYWYRQDPGQGLRLIYYSQIVNDFQKGDIAEGYSVSREKKESFPLTVTSAQKNPTAFYLCASTQGNQPQHFGDGTRLSIL.